This T cell receptor (beta chain) was observed in a study of identical twins. The germline V gene encodes CDR1 MGHRA and CDR2 YSYEKL. This CDR3 is 17 amino acids long. V was clipped by 0 bases and J by 2 bases; unmatched bases: 4. A single record per CDR3 protein comes from TCRdb applying MiXCR to the 5' RACE reads. The table records 1.5 million to 2 million distinct CDR3 sequences, around a third of them present only once. This clonotype has just a few counts. The gene calls are TRBV4-1 and TRBJ2-7; 13 nucleotides agree with TRBD2. Sequencing was done on a sample of cord blood. The receptor comes from a newborn girl in good health. The CDR3 sequence: CASSQDQTSGGAYEQYF. The CDR3 DNA reads as TGCGCCAGCAGCCAAGATCAAACTAGCGGGGGGGCCTACGAGCAGTACTTC.